The 18 T cell receptor beta chains listed next were all sequenced from one sample in a study of technical replicates of blood from a handful of donors (dated by TCRdb to 2016 to 2017). To prepare the library, the immunoSEQ multiplex PCR assay was applied. In TCRdb, the immuneACCESS table is reduced to in-frame sequences with V and J assigned. These tables do not hold every clone; where another copy was compared, an unresolved V gene accounts for under half, and the others remain unexplained. This sample holds 90,000 to 100,000 clones; about 95% were observed only once. Together, the top ten hold about 0.35% of the sample. The specimen sequenced was T cells isolated from PBMCs. Source of these receptors: a human donor in good health.

V gene TRBV18 combines with J gene TRBJ1-1; 8 bases line up with TRBD1. The CDR3 is 15 residues long. In germline, CDR1 is KGHSH, CDR2 LQKENI. The V and J ends lost 2 bases and 5 bases, in that order; junction bases with no gene match: 7. In DNA, the CDR3 is TGTGCCAGCTCACCATTAGGACAGGGAGGAACTGAAGCTTTCTTT. It specifies CASSPLGQGGTEAFF.

V and J are TRBV5-1 and TRBJ2-1; 7 nucleotides match TRBD2. Germline loops: CDR1 SGHRS, CDR2 YFSETQ. Trimming cost V 2 bases and J 7 bases; bases outside gene matches: 15. This CDR3 comprises 17 residues. The CDR3 here is CASSFFYMREIENEQFF. As DNA, the CDR3 is TGCGCCAGCAGCTTTTTTTATATGCGGGAGATAGAAAATGAGCAGTTCTTC.

The chain recombines TRBV7-2 with TRBJ2-3; D perhaps matches TRBD2 (6 bases). Trimming shortened V by 0 bases and J by 0 bases, and 10 bases separated the two germline ends. This CDR3 has 16 amino acids. Germline CDR1 and CDR2: SGHTA and FQGNSA. The CDR3 spells CASSLAEGLSTDTQYF. The CDR3 nucleotides read TGTGCCAGCAGCTTAGCCGAGGGACTTAGCACAGATACGCAGTATTTT.

The V gene is TRBV7-2, the J gene TRBJ2-3; TRBD1 is a possible D gene (5 bases). Germline-derived CDR1 and CDR2 are SGHTA and FQGNSA. With 4 bases removed from V and 0 bases from J, the gap between germline ends came to 8 bases. CDR3 length: 14 amino acids. This CDR3 is CASSSGISTDTQYF. CDR3 DNA sequence: TGTGCCAGCAGCTCAGGGATAAGCACAGATACGCAGTATTTT.

Details on this clone: The junction and the germline gene differ at one end; a read error may be behind it. The chain has TRBV19 and TRBJ2-1, with TRBD2 identical over 11 bases. Germline lookup yields CDR1 LNHDA and CDR2 SQIVND (reference sequence). The CDR3 is made up of 15 amino acids. Here the CDR3 DNA reads TGTGCCAGTAGTGTAGCGGGAGGGCCCTATAATGAGCAGTTCTTC. Translated, it gives CASSVAGGPYNEQFF.

The chain combines TRBV5-5 with TRBJ2-1; 7 bases are a match to TRBD2. Trimming took 1 base from V and 5 from J; bases not matched to a gene: 6. Per germline, CDR1 SGHKS and CDR2 YYEKEE (reference sequence). The CDR3 spans 15 residues. CDR3 coding DNA: TGTGCCAGCAGCTTGTTACGGGAGGTCCACAATGAGCAGTTCTTC. Amino acids: CASSLLREVHNEQFF.

The V call is TRBV5-4, the J call TRBJ2-5; D remains ambiguous. V shed 4 bases and J shed 5 bases, with 9 bases lying between them. This CDR3 is built from 12 residues. Per germline, CDR1 SGHNT and CDR2 YYREEE (reference sequence). The CDR3 DNA reads TGTGCCAGCAGCGAAGCGATGGAGACCCAGTACTTC. Its translation is CASSEAMETQYF.

This chain links TRBV6-4 with TRBJ2-1, with D possibly matching TRBD2 (6 bases). The CDR3 extends over 15 amino acids. V was shortened by 4 bases and J by 1 base, with 11 bases between the two germline ends. CDR1 is MRHNA and CDR2 is SNTAGT in the germline V gene. CDR3 region: CASSAHGSSYNEQFF. DNA of the CDR3: TGTGCCAGCAGTGCCCACGGGAGTTCCTACAATGAGCAGTTCTTC.

This clone was counted a single time. The CDR3 bases are TGTGCCAGCAGCGCCTCAGGGGGCTTCGAGCAGTACTTC. This codes for CASSASGGFEQYF. The chain is built from TRBV9 and TRBJ2-7; TRBD1 aligns across 8 bases. The CDR3 has 13 amino acids. Germline lookup yields CDR1 SGDLS and CDR2 YYNGEE. The V and J ends lost 3 bases and 6 bases, in that order; junction bases with no gene match: 5.

The chain uses TRBV7-9 and TRBJ2-5; a weak D match, TRBD2 (5 bases). Germline assignment: CDR1 SEHNR and CDR2 FQNEAQ (reference sequence). V lost 1 base to trimming and J lost 7 bases, with 10 bases between them. The CDR3 is made up of 13 amino acids. DNA of the CDR3: TGTGCCAGCAGCTTAGGTCCAGAGGGGACCCAGTACTTC. Translated, it gives CASSLGPEGTQYF.

This clone occurred a few times. The CDR3 is CAISEMGLGNTIYF. The CDR3 nucleotides read TGTGCCATCAGTGAAATGGGACTCGGAAACACCATATATTTT. The chain couples TRBV10-3 to TRBJ1-3, with D possibly matching TRBD1 (5 bases). CDR1 is ENHRY and CDR2 is SYGVKD in the germline V gene. The CDR3 contains 14 residues. The germline V and J ends were trimmed by 3 bases and 4 bases, with 10 bases remaining between them.

The chain couples TRBV2 to TRBJ2-7; 7 bases are shared with TRBD1. Germline lookup yields CDR1 SNHLY and CDR2 FYNNEI. There are 12 residues in the CDR3. V was pared by 2 bases and J by 9 bases, with 4 bases of the junction left unmatched. CDR3: CASSEIGGMQYF. The CDR3 coding sequence is TGTGCCAGCAGTGAAATAGGGGGCATGCAGTACTTC.

The chain is built from TRBV5-1 and TRBJ1-5; D not resolved. The CDR3 length is 15 residues. Trimming removed 0 bases at V and 5 bases at J, with 12 bases between. Germline loops: CDR1 SGHRS, CDR2 YFSETQ. CDR3 DNA sequence: TGCGCCAGCAGCTTGGGATTCGGGAAGGATCAGCCCCAGCATTTT. This codes for CASSLGFGKDQPQHF.

The chain is built from TRBV9 and TRBJ2-3; the match to TRBD2 covers 10 bases. The CDR3 covers 18 residues. Looked up from germline, CDR1 is SGDLS and CDR2 is YYNGEE. With 0 bases clipped from V and 3 bases from J, the junction kept 10 bases outside the gene matches. The CDR3 DNA reads as TGTGCCAGCAGCGTAGCGTGGGCTAGCGGGAGAGAAACAGATACGCAGTATTTT. This encodes CASSVAWASGRETDTQYF.

This chain connects TRBV5-5 to TRBJ2-7, with D tentatively TRBD1 (6 bases). Germline values: CDR1 SGHKS, CDR2 YYEKEE (reference sequence). The CDR3 extends over 14 amino acids. The V end lost 1 base, the J end lost 3 bases, and 11 bases lay between the germline ends. The CDR3 bases are TGTGCCAGCAGCTTGAACAGGGCGGGCTACGAGCAGTACTTC. Translation gives CASSLNRAGYEQYF.

This clone was counted once. This chain joins TRBV27 and TRBJ2-2; possible D gene TRBD1, 6 bases. This CDR3 spans 15 amino acids. In germline, CDR1 is MNHEY, CDR2 SMNVEV (reference sequence). Trimming cost V 3 bases and J 0 bases, with 8 bases left between them. CDR3 DNA: TGTGCCAGCAGTTTCAGGGGCGCGAACACCGGGGAGCTGTTTTTT. Encoded protein: CASSFRGANTGELFF.

V gene TRBV25-1 combines with J gene TRBJ1-2; TRBD1 matches 8 bases. The CDR3 contains 15 residues. CDR1 and CDR2 (germline): MGHDK, SYGVNS. V gave up 2 bases and J gave up 5 bases; unmatched junction bases: 7. The CDR3 DNA follows: TGTGCCAGCAGTGAAAGGACAGGGCGTCCATATGGCTACACCTTC. Translated, it gives CASSERTGRPYGYTF.

V gene TRBV9 combines with J gene TRBJ2-3, with a possible D match to TRBD2 (5 bases). The CDR3 runs 18 residues. CDR1 and CDR2 from the germline V gene are SGDLS and YYNGEE. V was trimmed by 3 bases and J by 3 bases, leaving 23 bases between them. In nucleotides, the CDR3 is TGTGCCAGCAGCGCAGACCCTCCGGGCTGGGAGCAAACAGATACGCAGTATTTT. Protein sequence: CASSADPPGWEQTDTQYF.